The 10 T cell receptor beta chains below all came from one sample that was sequenced in a study of CD8 T cells in ankylosing spondylitis. One entry per CDR3 protein results from TCRdb running MiXCR on the 5' RACE reads. The sample contains over 400,000 distinct CDR3 sequences, about 25% of which appear only once. Overall study findings and caveats: For ankylosing spondylitis blood, a TCR beta motif of fewer than 10 highly homologous variants appeared characteristic.

Antigens for these TCRs are unknown. Specimen: blood, either unsorted or a sorted T cell fraction (not recorded which). Receptors originate from a male donor with ankylosing spondylitis.

This clonotype showed up just a few times. The J gene is TRBJ2-1, the V gene TRBV10-3; D gene unclear. The V end was cut by 10 bases, the J end by 2 bases, with 12 bases between. The CDR3 has 13 amino acids. Germline assignment: CDR1 ENHRY and CDR2 SYGVKD. The CDR3 here is CATRLEAYNEQFF. DNA of the CDR3: TGTGCCACCCGATTAGAGGCCTACAATGAGCAGTTCTTC.

The CDR3: CASSLGRLETQYF. DNA of the CDR3: TGTGCCAGCAGCTTAGGTCGTCTCGAGACCCAGTACTTC. The chain has TRBV11-2 and TRBJ2-5; D is uncertain. This CDR3 contains 13 residues. The ends were cut back, 1 base at V and 5 bases at J, with 8 bases in the middle. Germline-derived CDR1 and CDR2 are SGHAT and FQNNGV.

The chain employs TRBV10-3 and TRBJ2-1; TRBD2 agrees at 9 bases. This CDR3 spans 15 amino acids. Germline trimming cut 6 bases from V and 6 bases from J; bases unmatched to any gene: 9. Germline V gene lookup returns CDR1 ENHRY and CDR2 SYGVKD. The CDR3 is CAISPWREGLNEQFF. Here the CDR3 DNA reads TGTGCCATCAGCCCTTGGCGGGAGGGCCTCAATGAGCAGTTCTTC.

This clonotype has more than one count but fewer than ten. The chain links TRBV14 to TRBJ2-2; no clear D gene. The ends were cut back, 1 base at V and 6 bases at J, with 3 bases in the middle. Looked up from germline, CDR1 is SGHDN and CDR2 is FVKESK. This CDR3 is built from 12 residues. The CDR3, as DNA: TGTGCCAGCAGCCAAGTCCCCGGGGAGCTGTTTTTT. This sequence encodes CASSQVPGELFF.

This clonotype was seen more than once but under ten times. The V gene is TRBV30, the J gene TRBJ2-1; 7 nucleotides match TRBD2. The CDR3 extends over 15 amino acids. Germline trimming cut 2 bases from V and 12 bases from J; bases unmatched to any gene: 16. Germline lookup yields CDR1 GTSNPN and CDR2 SVGIG (reference sequence). Written as DNA, the CDR3 is TGTGCCTGGAGTCCGAAGTTGGGAGGGTCTGTTAGGCAGTTCTTC. Its translation is CAWSPKLGGSVRQFF.

This chain uses TRBV20-1 with TRBJ1-6; D gene unclear. Germline CDR1 DFQATT, CDR2 SNEGSKA (reference sequence). The ends were cut back, 0 bases at V and 0 bases at J, with 9 bases in the middle. The CDR3 is 16 residues long. The CDR3 coding sequence is TGCAGTGCTAGAGAGGTCTCTTACTCCTATAATTCACCCCTCCACTTT. Translation: CSAREVSYSYNSPLHF.

This clonotype was seen only a few times. The chain uses TRBV5-1 and TRBJ1-6, with 10 bases lining up with TRBD1. The V gene's germline CDR1 is SGHRS and CDR2 YFSETQ. After removal of 3 bases from V and 7 bases from J, the junction contained 4 bases not matched to a gene. This CDR3 spans 15 amino acids. DNA of the CDR3: TGCGCCAGCAGCTCGGGACAGGGGAGCAATTCACCCCTCCACTTT. Residues: CASSSGQGSNSPLHF. The full variable domain, with the rest looked up from reference TRBV5-1 and TRBJ1-6, is KAGVTQTPRYLIKTRGQQVTLSCSPISGHRSVSWYQQTPGQGLQFLFEYFSETQRNKGNFPGRFSGRQFSNSRSEMNVSTLELGDSALYLCASSSGQGSNSPLHFGNGTRLTVT.

This clonotype was picked up a small number of times. The J gene is TRBJ2-1, the V gene TRBV20-1, with TRBD2 matching over 16 bases. V dropped 0 bases and J dropped 7; count of bases not matched to a gene: 12. The CDR3 contains 19 residues. In germline, CDR1 is DFQATT, CDR2 SNEGSKA (reference sequence). The CDR3 bases are TGCAGTGCTAGAGATCTGGGACTAGCGGGAGGGCTAAGGCTTAATGAGCAGTTCTTC. Protein product: CSARDLGLAGGLRLNEQFF.

The genes are TRBV7-9 and TRBJ2-1, with TRBD1 as a possible D gene (7 bases). Germline V gives CDR1 SEHNR, CDR2 FQNEAQ (reference sequence). Trimming removed 4 bases at V and 10 bases at J, with 17 bases between. The CDR3 has 14 residues. The CDR3 sequence: CASSSRLGGGEQFF. CDR3 nucleotides: TGTGCCAGCAGCTCTCGACTAGGGGGCGGGGAGCAGTTCTTC.

This clonotype was recorded a few times. The chain is built from TRBV20-1 and TRBJ1-4; a weak D match, TRBD1 (6 bases). The CDR3 covers 13 residues. V gave up 3 bases and J gave up 13 bases, with 18 bases separating them. Germline V CDR1 and CDR2: DFQATT, SNEGSKA (reference sequence). CDR3: CSASDGNRVRLFF. CDR3 nucleotide sequence: TGCAGTGCTAGTGATGGGAACAGGGTGCGACTGTTTTTT.